This entry lists 30 T cell receptor beta chains sequenced from one sample in a study of shared clonotypes between healthy human individuals. TCRdb keeps only in-frame clones here, not all; method: immunoSEQ multiplex PCR. In the table there are fewer than 1.8 million clones, roughly 98.5% of which are singletons. Sequences were obtained from naive CD4+ T cells sorted from blood. Subset in this sample: CD45RA+ positively selected. These receptors came from a man between 25 and 39 years old in good health.

As concerns this clone: At one end, the junction sequence differs from germline, possibly due to a read error. V gene TRBV7-7 combines with J gene TRBJ2-3; 7 bases match TRBD1. The CDR3 contains 13 residues. Germline assignment: CDR1 SSHAT and CDR2 FNYEAQ (reference sequence). The DNA for the CDR3 is TGTGCTAGCAGCTTAGACAGGGAGCGTACGCAGTATTTT. Encoded protein: CASSLDRERTQYF.

The genes are TRBV10-2 and TRBJ2-1, with D unclear. This CDR3 has 17 amino acids. In germline, CDR1 is WSHSY, CDR2 SAAADI. Trimming removed 8 bases at V and 6 bases at J, with 26 bases between. The CDR3 sequence is CASQPAGRPTPTNEQFF. In nucleotides, the CDR3 is TGCGCCAGCCAACCTGCAGGACGCCCGACGCCGACCAATGAGCAGTTCTTC.

The V gene is TRBV7-9, the J gene TRBJ2-7, with 12 bases lining up with TRBD2. The CDR3 covers 19 residues. V was clipped by 2 bases and J by 0 bases; unmatched bases: 11. CDR1 and CDR2 (germline): SEHNR, FQNEAQ (reference sequence). In nucleotides, the CDR3 is TGTGCCAGCAGCTTAAGAGCGACTAGCGGGAGCTCCCCCTCCTACGAGCAGTACTTC. This encodes CASSLRATSGSSPSYEQYF.

V gene TRBV19 combines with J gene TRBJ2-1, with 16 nucleotides matching TRBD2. The CDR3 consists of 17 residues. The germline V gene has CDR1 LNHDA and CDR2 SQIVND (reference sequence). Trimming cost V 1 base and J 9 bases; bases outside gene matches: 6. The CDR3 coding sequence is TGTGCCAGTAGTATAGCGGGACTAGCGGGAGGGTTTAGTGAGCAGTTCTTC. Protein product: CASSIAGLAGGFSEQFF.

The chain links TRBV10-3 to TRBJ2-1, with 11 bases identical to TRBD1. CDR3 length equals 14 residues. Germline CDR1 reads ENHRY; CDR2 reads SYGVKD. With 8 bases clipped from V and 7 bases from J, the junction kept 7 bases outside the gene matches. In nucleotides, the CDR3 is TGTGCCATCGACGGACAGGGGGCGCATAATGAGCAGTTCTTC. Translated, it gives CAIDGQGAHNEQFF.

The V gene is TRBV30, the J gene TRBJ1-1; D not certain. The CDR3 loop spans 13 amino acids. CDR1 is GTSNPN, CDR2 SVGIG, per germline (reference sequence). V lost 3 bases to trimming and J lost 1 base, with 9 bases between them. CDR3 residues: CAWRGRPNTEAFF. CDR3 sequence (DNA): TGTGCCTGGAGGGGCAGACCGAACACTGAAGCTTTCTTT.

V usage is TRBV4-3 and J usage is TRBJ2-3; 7 nucleotides align to TRBD1. Germline-derived CDR1 and CDR2 are LGHNA and YSLEER. The CDR3 loop spans 15 amino acids. Trimming removed 1 base from V and 0 bases from J; junction bases left unmatched: 1. CDR3 bases: TGCGCCAGCAGCCAAGGGGACAGTAGCACAGATACGCAGTATTTT. This gives the protein CASSQGDSSTDTQYF.

The chain carries TRBV5-1 and TRBJ1-2, with TRBD1 identical over 12 bases. Germline loops: CDR1 SGHRS, CDR2 YFSETQ. The CDR3 runs 15 residues. Trimming cost V 4 bases and J 7 bases; bases outside gene matches: 8. The CDR3 region is CASSLPGQGALGYTF. The CDR3 DNA reads TGCGCCAGCAGCCTACCGGGACAGGGGGCGCTTGGCTACACCTTC.

In regard to this clone: Within the sample, other DNA sequences also encode this same CDR3. This chain connects TRBV5-4 to TRBJ2-1, with 11 bases lining up with TRBD2. J was trimmed by 6 bases and V by 2 bases; bases with no gene match: 4. Germline assignment: CDR1 SGHNT and CDR2 YYREEE (reference sequence). The CDR3 runs to 15 residues. The CDR3 is CASSLVAGGGNEQFF. CDR3 nucleotide sequence: TGTGCCAGCAGCTTAGTAGCGGGAGGGGGCAATGAGCAGTTCTTC. Full variable domain (outside the CDR3, taken from reference TRBV5-4 and TRBJ2-1): ETGVTQSPTHLIKTRGQQVTLRCSSQSGHNTVSWYQQALGQGPQFIFQYYREEENGRGNFPPRFSGLQFPNYSSELNVNALELDDSALYLCASSLVAGGGNEQFFGPGTRLTVL.

In regard to this clone: The limits of the CDR3 on the DNA are not certain, so only TCRdb's listed CDR3 is given. The V gene is TRBV29-1, the J gene TRBJ2-5. Germline loops: CDR1 SQVTM, CDR2 ANQGSEA. The CDR3 is 9 residues long, ends included. CDR3 residues: CSVVALGNF.

The chain recombines TRBV19 with TRBJ2-1, with 10 bases lining up with TRBD2. After removal of 3 bases from V and 5 bases from J, the junction contained 4 bases not matched to a gene. From germline, CDR1 is LNHDA and CDR2 SQIVND (reference sequence). The CDR3 has 15 residues. Here the CDR3 DNA reads TGTGCCAGTAGTATCGGGACTAGCGCGGACAATGAGCAGTTCTTC. The encoded protein is CASSIGTSADNEQFF.

The rearrangement links TRBV5-1 to TRBJ2-1; maybe TRBD1 (6 bases). The CDR3 consists of 16 residues. Germline values: CDR1 SGHRS, CDR2 YFSETQ. V was pared by 4 bases and J by 3 bases, with 17 bases between. This CDR3 is CASSPSLQGRYNEQFF. In DNA form, the CDR3 reads TGCGCCAGCAGCCCGTCATTACAGGGTCGCTACAATGAGCAGTTCTTC.

The V gene is TRBV14, the J gene TRBJ1-2; 8 bases map to TRBD1. Germline V lookup: CDR1 SGHDN, CDR2 FVKESK. There are 18 residues in the CDR3. Trimming at V came to 3 bases and at J to 3 bases, leaving 15 bases not matched to a gene. The CDR3 coding sequence is TGTGCCAGCAGCCAGCTATCTGGCAGGGGGCGCGGGGACTATGGCTACACCTTC. This encodes CASSQLSGRGRGDYGYTF.

This clone was recorded only once. This chain links TRBV6-5 with TRBJ1-1, with unresolved D. V was pared by 7 bases and J by 3 bases, with 12 bases between. CDR1 and CDR2 (germline): MNHEY, SVGAGI. The CDR3 runs 13 residues. DNA for the CDR3: TGTGCCAGCAAAGAGGGAGCCTACACTGAAGCTTTCTTT. Its protein is CASKEGAYTEAFF.

This chain connects TRBV5-1 to TRBJ2-3; TRBD2 is a possible D gene (6 bases). Per germline, CDR1 SGHRS and CDR2 YFSETQ. Trimming cost V 2 bases and J 2 bases, with 18 bases left between them. This CDR3 spans 17 amino acids. CDR3 DNA: TGCGCCAGCAGCTTCGGGCCCCGGAGGGGCGACACAGATACGCAGTATTTT. Translating gives CASSFGPRRGDTDTQYF.

V gene TRBV5-4 combines with J gene TRBJ2-7, with D uncertain. This CDR3 is 13 amino acids long. Germline CDR1 reads SGHNT; CDR2 reads YYREEE (reference sequence). Trimming removed 2 bases from V and 5 bases from J, with 11 bases in between. The CDR3 sequence: CASSFYPPHEQYF. The CDR3 DNA follows: TGTGCCAGCAGCTTCTATCCCCCTCACGAGCAGTACTTC.

The chain links TRBV5-1 to TRBJ2-7; D is tentatively TRBD1 or TRBD2 (6 bases each). The CDR3 consists of 16 residues. Germline CDR1 is SGHRS and CDR2 is YFSETQ. The V gene lost 4 bases and the J gene lost 5 bases, with 22 bases spanning the gap. CDR3 in DNA: TGCGCCAGCAGCCGGGGCGGGGACAATAACATCCACGAGCAGTACTTC. Translating gives CASSRGGDNNIHEQYF.

The chain uses TRBV30 and TRBJ2-3, with D hard to call. With 0 bases removed from V and 2 bases from J, the gap between germline ends came to 15 bases. Germline V gene data show CDR1 as GTSNPN and CDR2 as SVGIG (reference sequence). The CDR3 sequence is 16 residues long. The CDR3 nucleotides read TGTGCCTGGAGTGTAGCGCGGACCAACCCCACAGATACGCAGTATTTT. It encodes CAWSVARTNPTDTQYF.

The V call is TRBV5-1, the J call TRBJ2-1; 13 bases align to TRBD2. The CDR3 has 18 residues. In germline, CDR1 is SGHRS, CDR2 YFSETQ. V was clipped by 4 bases and J by 4 bases; unmatched bases: 11. DNA of the CDR3: TGCGCCAGCAGCGTCCGGACTAGCGGGGGATTTCTTTACAATGAGCAGTTCTTC. This sequence encodes CASSVRTSGGFLYNEQFF.

CDR3 bases: TGTGCCAGCAGCTCGGGACTAGCGGGAACGGCCTACAATGAGCAGTTCTTC. It codes for CASSSGLAGTAYNEQFF. The V and J genes are TRBV5-6 and TRBJ2-1; 13 bases align to TRBD2. The CDR3 covers 17 residues. Germline V gene sequence: CDR1 SGHDT, CDR2 YYEEEE. Trimming at V came to 3 bases and at J to 2 bases, leaving 5 bases not matched to a gene.

In nucleotides, the CDR3 is TGTGCCAGCAGTTCTTCTGGACGGAGCTCCTACAATGAGCAGTTCTTC. It translates to CASSSSGRSSYNEQFF. The chain has TRBV7-7 and TRBJ2-1; D gene unclear. The CDR3 length is 16 residues. Germline V gives CDR1 SSHAT, CDR2 FNYEAQ (reference sequence). With 6 bases removed from V and 0 bases from J, the gap between germline ends came to 15 bases.

The CDR3 coding sequence is TGCGCCAGCAGCTTTTTAATTTCGTCCGGGGAGCTGTTTTTT. Amino acid sequence: CASSFLISSGELFF. The chain combines TRBV5-1 with TRBJ2-2; D remains ambiguous. The V end lost 2 bases, the J end lost 6 bases, and 11 bases lay between the germline ends. This CDR3 is built from 14 residues. The germline V gene has CDR1 SGHRS and CDR2 YFSETQ.

A note on this clone: Other DNA sequences within the sample encode an identical CDR3. CDR3 loop: CASSPLQGTNTEAFF. For the CDR3, the DNA is TGTGCCAGCTCACCCCTACAGGGGACGAACACTGAAGCTTTCTTT. The V gene is TRBV18, the J gene TRBJ1-1; 7 bases match TRBD1. The CDR3 extends over 15 amino acids. The trim removed 3 bases at V and 1 base at J, leaving 5 bases unmatched. Germline V gene lookup returns CDR1 KGHSH and CDR2 LQKENI.

The chain joins TRBV5-1 to TRBJ2-7; D is perhaps TRBD1 or TRBD2 (5 bases each). V was shortened by 1 base and J by 1 base, with 33 bases between the two germline ends. CDR3 length: 22 residues. The V gene's germline CDR1 is SGHRS and CDR2 YFSETQ. The CDR3 loop reads CASSLTPGRIPGTSRASYEQYF. The CDR3 nucleotides are TGCGCCAGCAGCTTGACCCCAGGACGGATCCCGGGGACGAGTAGGGCATCCTACGAGCAGTACTTC.

V usage is TRBV2 and J usage is TRBJ1-2; a possible D gene is TRBD1 (5 bases). This CDR3 comprises 14 residues. Germline CDR1 reads SNHLY; CDR2 reads FYNNEI. Deletions cut 5 bases from V and 4 bases from J, with 14 bases between. Written as DNA, the CDR3 is TGTGCCAGCAGTCGCGACAGAGAGGGCTATGGCTACACCTTC. Translated: CASSRDREGYGYTF. Based on the CDR3 plus reference TRBV2 and TRBJ1-2, the full variable domain is EPEVTQTPSHQVTQMGQEVILRCVPISNHLYFYWYRQILGQKVEFLVSFYNNEISEKSEIFDDQFSVERPDGSNFTLKIRSTKLEDSAMYFCASSRDREGYGYTFGSGTRLTVV.

This chain joins TRBV27 and TRBJ2-7; 7 positions agree with TRBD1. Germline CDR1 reads MNHEY; CDR2 reads SMNVEV (reference sequence). J lost 7 bases, V lost 8 bases, and 14 bases had no gene match. The CDR3 covers 14 residues. CDR3 nucleotides: TGTGCCAGCGCCAGACAGGGTGGTTTCTCAGAGCAGTACTTC. It specifies CASARQGGFSEQYF.

This chain joins TRBV29-1 and TRBJ2-5; 11 nucleotides align to TRBD2. This CDR3 is 17 amino acids long. V lost 4 bases, J lost 7 bases, and 17 bases stayed unmatched. Germline V gives CDR1 SQVTM, CDR2 ANQGSEA. The CDR3 is CSVGVGTSGSGGSTQYF. CDR3 DNA: TGCAGCGTTGGGGTCGGGACTAGCGGCTCTGGCGGCTCGACCCAGTACTTC.

The gene calls are TRBV18 and TRBJ1-5; D is undetermined. V was pared by 5 bases and J by 0 bases, with 11 bases between. Germline V gene sequence: CDR1 KGHSH, CDR2 LQKENI. This CDR3 spans 15 amino acids. The CDR3 region is CASSSTQDSNQPQHF. The CDR3 DNA reads TGTGCCAGCTCAAGTACACAAGATAGCAATCAGCCCCAGCATTTT.

The chain carries TRBV18 and TRBJ2-1; 11 bases fit TRBD1. V shed 3 bases, J shed 3 bases, and the junction held 1 base outside the gene matches. CDR1 KGHSH and CDR2 LQKENI come from the germline V gene. This CDR3 contains 15 residues. The chain's CDR3 is CASSPGQGDYNEQFF. Written as DNA, the CDR3 is TGTGCCAGCTCACCGGGACAGGGGGACTACAATGAGCAGTTCTTC.

The rearrangement links TRBV10-3 to TRBJ2-1, with D maybe TRBD1 (6 bases). Trimming removed 6 bases from V and 6 bases from J, with 12 bases in between. The CDR3 has 13 residues. Germline V CDR1 and CDR2: ENHRY, SYGVKD. The CDR3 sequence: CAISGQIGNEQFF. Here the CDR3 DNA reads TGTGCCATCAGCGGACAGATAGGCAATGAGCAGTTCTTC.